Shown below are 10 T cell receptor beta chains from a single sample sequenced in a study of technical replicates of blood from a few donors. Produced via immunoSEQ multiplex PCR; TCRdb's table is partial and in-frame only. The profile shows 70,000 or so clones, under 99% of them singletons. Sequencing was performed on T cells isolated from PBMCs. These receptors originate from a human donor in good health.

V and J are TRBV11-2 and TRBJ2-7; D remains unclear. Trimming removed 5 bases at V and 3 bases at J, with 17 bases between. CDR3 size: 15 residues. Germline V gene sequence: CDR1 SGHAT, CDR2 FQNNGV. The DNA of the CDR3 is TGTGCCAGCAGCACCCGGGTCATCCCCCTCTACGAGCAGTACTTC. It codes for CASSTRVIPLYEQYF.

V gene TRBV9 combines with J gene TRBJ2-7, with 10 bases matching TRBD2. Germline V gene lookup returns CDR1 SGDLS and CDR2 YYNGEE. V shed 1 base and J 0 bases; nucleotides not matched to a gene: 4. This CDR3 is 16 amino acids long. CDR3 region: CASSVSAGGYSYEQYF. In nucleotides, the CDR3 is TGTGCCAGCAGCGTATCAGCGGGAGGGTACTCCTACGAGCAGTACTTC.

The chain uses TRBV10-3 and TRBJ2-7; TRBD1 is a possible D gene (6 bases). Germline lookup yields CDR1 ENHRY and CDR2 SYGVKD. The CDR3 covers 14 residues. The V and J ends lost 0 bases and 3 bases respectively, with 9 bases between them. CDR3 in DNA: TGTGCCATCAGTGAGTCAGACAGGTACTACGAGCAGTACTTC. Translating gives CAISESDRYYEQYF.

The chain carries TRBV4-1 and TRBJ2-7; a possible D gene is TRBD1 (5 bases). Germline CDR1 and CDR2: MGHRA and YSYEKL. This CDR3 is 18 amino acids long. The V end was cut by 1 base, the J end by 2 bases, with 21 bases between. The CDR3: CASSQVISWGPNTYEQYF. The DNA of the CDR3 is TGCGCCAGCAGCCAAGTGATCTCCTGGGGCCCCAACACCTACGAGCAGTACTTC.

The J gene is TRBJ2-7, the V gene TRBV2; a weak D match, TRBD1 (6 bases). Germline values: CDR1 SNHLY, CDR2 FYNNEI. The V and J ends lost 2 bases and 4 bases respectively, with 15 bases between them. CDR3 size: 15 residues. Written as DNA, the CDR3 is TGTGCCAGCAGTGAAAGTCTCGGACAGACGTACGAGCAGTACTTC. This codes for CASSESLGQTYEQYF. Together with reference TRBV2 and TRBJ2-7, the CDR3 gives the full variable domain: EPEVTQTPSHQVTQMGQEVILRCVPISNHLYFYWYRQILGQKVEFLVSFYNNEISEKSEIFDDQFSVERPDGSNFTLKIRSTKLEDSAMYFCASSESLGQTYEQYFGPGTRLTVT.

This chain joins TRBV6-1 and TRBJ2-5; TRBD2 matches at 10 bases. Germline CDR1 and CDR2: MNHNS and SASEGT. The V gene end was trimmed by 3 bases and the J gene end by 2 bases; junction bases not matched to a gene: 3. CDR3 length: 15 residues. CDR3 DNA: TGTGCCAGCAGTGAGACTAGCGGGTTTCAAGAGACCCAGTACTTC. Its protein product is CASSETSGFQETQYF.

The chain employs TRBV5-6 and TRBJ1-1; a weak D match, TRBD1 (5 bases). The CDR3 spans 12 residues. Trimming cost V 4 bases and J 5 bases, with 9 bases left between them. Germline values: CDR1 SGHDT, CDR2 YYEEEE. DNA for the CDR3: TGTGCCAGCAGCGGGGGGGGGACTGAAGCTTTCTTT. Translated, it gives CASSGGGTEAFF.

V usage is TRBV7-9 and J usage is TRBJ1-1; 10 positions agree with TRBD1. J lost 4 bases, V lost 1 base, and 3 bases had no gene match. CDR1 is SEHNR and CDR2 is FQNEAQ in the germline V gene (reference sequence). The CDR3 is 15 residues long. CDR3 residues: CASSLEGTGVTEAFF. The CDR3, as DNA: TGTGCCAGCAGCTTAGAGGGGACAGGGGTCACTGAAGCTTTCTTT.

This clone was recorded once. This chain links TRBV6-5 with TRBJ1-5, with 8 nucleotides matching TRBD1. From germline, CDR1 is MNHEY and CDR2 SVGAGI. The CDR3 is 13 amino acids. Losses at the gene ends were 5 bases for V and 8 bases for J; bases not matched to a gene: 5. The CDR3 protein is CASSTNRGKPQHF. CDR3 DNA sequence: TGTGCCAGCAGTACTAACAGGGGGAAGCCCCAGCATTTT.

The chain links TRBV7-6 to TRBJ2-1, with a tentative D call TRBD1 (5 bases). Looked up from germline, CDR1 is SGHVS and CDR2 is FNYEAQ. The CDR3 runs 14 residues. V lost 4 bases and J lost 6, with 13 bases in between. CDR3 in amino acids: CASSYSGIGNEQFF. CDR3 nucleotide sequence: TGTGCCAGCAGCTACTCAGGGATAGGCAATGAGCAGTTCTTC.